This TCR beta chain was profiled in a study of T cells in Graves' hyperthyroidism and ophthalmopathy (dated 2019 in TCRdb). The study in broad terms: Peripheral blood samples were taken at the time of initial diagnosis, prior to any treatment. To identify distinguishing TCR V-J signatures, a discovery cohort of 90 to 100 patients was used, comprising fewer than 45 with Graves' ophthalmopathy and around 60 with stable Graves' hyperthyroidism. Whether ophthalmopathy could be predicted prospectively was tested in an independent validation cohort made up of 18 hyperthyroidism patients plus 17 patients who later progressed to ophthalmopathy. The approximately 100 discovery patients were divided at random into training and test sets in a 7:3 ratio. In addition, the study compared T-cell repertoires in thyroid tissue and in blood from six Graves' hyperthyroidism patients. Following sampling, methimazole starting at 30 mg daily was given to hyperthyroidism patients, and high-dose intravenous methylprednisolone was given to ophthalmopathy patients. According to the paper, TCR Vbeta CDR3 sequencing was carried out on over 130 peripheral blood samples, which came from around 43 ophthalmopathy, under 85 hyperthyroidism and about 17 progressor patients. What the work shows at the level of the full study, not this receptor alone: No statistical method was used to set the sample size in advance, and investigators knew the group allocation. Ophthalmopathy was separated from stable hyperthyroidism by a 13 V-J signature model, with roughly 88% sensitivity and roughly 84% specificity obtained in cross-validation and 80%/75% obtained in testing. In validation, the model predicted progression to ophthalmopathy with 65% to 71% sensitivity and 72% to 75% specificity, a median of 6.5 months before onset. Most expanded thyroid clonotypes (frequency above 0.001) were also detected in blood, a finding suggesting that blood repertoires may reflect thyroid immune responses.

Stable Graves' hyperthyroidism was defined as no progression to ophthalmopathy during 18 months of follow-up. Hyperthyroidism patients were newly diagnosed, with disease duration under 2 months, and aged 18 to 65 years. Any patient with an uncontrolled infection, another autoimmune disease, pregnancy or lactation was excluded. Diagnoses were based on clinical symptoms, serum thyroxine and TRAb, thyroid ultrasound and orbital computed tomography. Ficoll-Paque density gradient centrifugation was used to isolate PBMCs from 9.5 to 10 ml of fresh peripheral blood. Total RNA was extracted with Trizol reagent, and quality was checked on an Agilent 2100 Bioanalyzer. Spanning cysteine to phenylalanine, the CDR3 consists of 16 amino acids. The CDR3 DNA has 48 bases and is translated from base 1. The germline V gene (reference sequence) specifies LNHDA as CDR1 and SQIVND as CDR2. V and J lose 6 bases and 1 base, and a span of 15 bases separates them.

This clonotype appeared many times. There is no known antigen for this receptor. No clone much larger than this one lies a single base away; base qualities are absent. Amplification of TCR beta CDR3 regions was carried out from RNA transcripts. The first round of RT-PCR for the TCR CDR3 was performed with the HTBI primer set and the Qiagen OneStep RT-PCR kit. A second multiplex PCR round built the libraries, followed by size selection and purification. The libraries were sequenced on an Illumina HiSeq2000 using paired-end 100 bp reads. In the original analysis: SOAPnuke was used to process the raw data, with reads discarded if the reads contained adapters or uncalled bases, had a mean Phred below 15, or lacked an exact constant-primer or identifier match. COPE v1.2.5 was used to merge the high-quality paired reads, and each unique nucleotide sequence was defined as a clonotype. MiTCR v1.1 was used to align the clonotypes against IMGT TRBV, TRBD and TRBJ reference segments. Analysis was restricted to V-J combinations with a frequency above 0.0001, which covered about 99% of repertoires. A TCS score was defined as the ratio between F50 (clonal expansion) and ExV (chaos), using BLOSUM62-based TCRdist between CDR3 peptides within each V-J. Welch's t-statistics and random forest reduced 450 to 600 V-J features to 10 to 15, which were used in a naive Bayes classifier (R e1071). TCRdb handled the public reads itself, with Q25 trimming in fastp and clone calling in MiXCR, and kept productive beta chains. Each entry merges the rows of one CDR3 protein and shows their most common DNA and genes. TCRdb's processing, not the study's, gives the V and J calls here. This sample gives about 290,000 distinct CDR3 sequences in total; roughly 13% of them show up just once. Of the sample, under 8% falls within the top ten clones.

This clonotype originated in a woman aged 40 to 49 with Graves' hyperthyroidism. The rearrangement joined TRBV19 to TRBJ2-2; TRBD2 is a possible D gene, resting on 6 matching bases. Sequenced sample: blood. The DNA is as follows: TGTGCCAGTAGAACAAGAGCGGGCGGGAACACCGGGGAGCTGTTTTTT. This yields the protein CASRTRAGGNTGELFF.